This T cell receptor (beta chain) was sequenced for a study of T cell changes during pregnancy in multiple sclerosis. The table came from immunoSEQ multiplex PCR; TCRdb's copy has only in-frame clones and leaves some out. The table shows about 58,000 clones, with under 95% occurring only once. The source was CD4+ T cells from peripheral blood mononuclear cells, collected after pregnancy. The TCR sequence derives from a female donor in good health, enrolled as a control in a pregnancy study.

The CDR3 nucleotides read TGTGCCAGTAGTCGGGACAGGGGGCTTGTCTATGGCTACACCTTC. It yields the protein CASSRDRGLVYGYTF. V gene TRBV19 combines with J gene TRBJ1-2; 12 bases fit TRBD1. This CDR3 is built from 15 residues. Germline V gene lookup returns CDR1 LNHDA and CDR2 SQIVND (reference sequence). The junction had 5 bases not matched to a gene; V was cut back by 5 bases and J by 4 bases.